Following are 13 T cell receptor beta chains from one sample sequenced in a study of T cell clones after liver transplantation (dated by TCRdb to between 2018 and 2021). The label giving this sample's time point can be read as: pre-transplant. Library creation used the immunoSEQ multiplex PCR assay. TCRdb re-hosts the immuneACCESS table, in-frame sequences only. Its copies lack some clones; in the studies checked, an unresolved V gene accounts for under half of them, and the cause for the rest is not known. The sample profile shows about 72,000 clones; more than 75% of them were found once. The ten largest clones take up approximately 2.5% of the sample. The material was CD4+ T cells from blood, obtained before liver transplant. The receptors were gathered from a human donor who received a liver transplant.

The chain carries TRBV19 and TRBJ1-1, with D unclear. V lost 1 base and J lost 3, with 9 bases in between. The CDR3 spans 14 residues. Germline assignment: CDR1 LNHDA and CDR2 SQIVND (reference sequence). CDR3 sequence (DNA): TGTGCCAGTAGTATAGTTGGCGGGGACACTGAAGCTTTCTTT. Protein: CASSIVGGDTEAFF.

The chain couples TRBV10-3 to TRBJ2-5; 12 bases agree with TRBD2. J lost 5 bases, V lost 4 bases, and 2 bases had no gene match. The CDR3 sequence is 14 residues long. Germline loops: CDR1 ENHRY, CDR2 SYGVKD. The CDR3 region is CAISGLAGDETQYF. In DNA, the CDR3 is TGTGCCATCAGTGGACTAGCGGGAGACGAGACCCAGTACTTC.

The chain employs TRBV7-2 and TRBJ2-2; D is unresolved. The CDR3 loop spans 12 amino acids. Per germline, CDR1 SGHTA and CDR2 FQGNSA. V was clipped by 1 base and J by 7 bases, with 4 bases between them. CDR3 DNA: TGTGCCAGCAGCTTAGGTTTCGGGGAGCTGTTTTTT. Residues: CASSLGFGELFF.

The chain uses TRBV27 and TRBJ1-2; D may be TRBD1 (5 bases). The CDR3 contains 13 residues. Germline assignment: CDR1 MNHEY and CDR2 SMNVEV (reference sequence). V dropped 3 bases and J dropped 6 bases, with 11 bases sitting between them. CDR3 residues: CASSFNGAHGYTF. CDR3 bases: TGTGCCAGCAGTTTTAACGGGGCTCATGGCTACACCTTC.

This chain links TRBV7-6 with TRBJ2-1, with D hard to call. Germline V gene lookup returns CDR1 SGHVS and CDR2 FNYEAQ. The CDR3 consists of 13 residues. V was shortened by 0 bases and J by 9 bases, with 9 bases between the two germline ends. CDR3 nucleotides: TGTGCCAGCAGCTTAGCTGCGGTCGGTGAGCAGTTCTTC. Encoded protein: CASSLAAVGEQFF.

The chain couples TRBV11-3 to TRBJ2-1; 11 positions agree with TRBD2. The J segment lost 8 bases and the V segment lost 7 bases, leaving 7 bases of the junction unmatched. Germline V gene data show CDR1 as SGHNT and CDR2 as YENEEA. The CDR3 extends over 14 amino acids. The DNA for the CDR3 is TGTGCCAGCAATAGCGGGAGGGCCGGAGATGAGCAGTTCTTC. Translating gives CASNSGRAGDEQFF.

The chain uses TRBV15 and TRBJ2-1, with TRBD2 matching 14 bases. With 3 bases clipped from V and 0 bases from J, the junction kept 7 bases outside the gene matches. Germline loops: CDR1 LNHNV, CDR2 YYDKDF (reference sequence). The CDR3 has 19 residues. CDR3 amino acids: CATSSGTSGSEISYNEQFF. The CDR3 nucleotides are TGTGCCACCAGCAGCGGGACTAGCGGGAGCGAAATCTCCTACAATGAGCAGTTCTTC. The whole variable domain, remainder taken from reference TRBV15 and TRBJ2-1, is DAMVIQNPRYQVTQFGKPVTLSCSQTLNHNVMYWYQQKSSQAPKLLFHYYDKDFNNEADTPDNFQSRRPNTSFCFLDIRSPGLGDTAMYLCATSSGTSGSEISYNEQFFGPGTRLTVL.

V gene TRBV29-1 combines with J gene TRBJ1-1, with a possible D match to TRBD1 (6 bases). The germline gives CDR1 SQVTM, CDR2 ANQGSEA. The V end lost 4 bases, the J end lost 3 bases, and 15 bases lay between the germline ends. The CDR3 loop spans 14 amino acids. The CDR3 nucleotides are TGCAGCGTTGCCCACAGGGTTGTCGACACTGAAGCTTTCTTT. This encodes CSVAHRVVDTEAFF.

The rearrangement joins TRBV7-8 to TRBJ2-2; a possible D gene is TRBD1 (6 bases). The germline V gene has CDR1 SGHVS and CDR2 FQNEAQ. The V gene lost 6 bases and the J gene lost 5 bases, with 16 bases spanning the gap. This CDR3 has 15 amino acids. The CDR3 DNA reads as TGTGCCAGCAGACAAATACAGGGAATGACCGGGGAGCTGTTTTTT. It yields the protein CASRQIQGMTGELFF.

The V gene is TRBV7-8, the J gene TRBJ1-1; no definite D call. V lost 2 bases to trimming and J lost 8 bases, with 6 bases between them. Germline CDR1 reads SGHVS; CDR2 reads FQNEAQ. CDR3 length equals 11 residues. CDR3: CASSLNLEAFF. CDR3 DNA: TGTGCCAGCAGCTTAAACCTCGAAGCTTTCTTT.

The chain is built from TRBV5-1 and TRBJ2-1; the D gene is possibly TRBD1 (6 bases). This CDR3 is built from 13 residues. The ends were cut back, 4 bases at V and 10 bases at J, with 15 bases in the middle. The germline V gene has CDR1 SGHRS and CDR2 YFSETQ. This CDR3 is CASSQGQGGEQFF. The CDR3 bases are TGCGCCAGCAGCCAGGGGCAGGGCGGAGAGCAGTTCTTC.

This chain connects TRBV23-1 to TRBJ2-2; D tentatively reads TRBD1 or TRBD2 (6 bases each). TRBV23-1 belongs to the ORF category, with a function that is uncertain. The V and J ends lost 6 bases and 4 bases respectively, with 18 bases between them. This CDR3 spans 16 amino acids. The CDR3 sequence: CASRATGGQLTGELFF. In nucleotides, the CDR3 is TGCGCCAGCAGGGCCACCGGGGGCCAGCTCACCGGGGAGCTGTTTTTT.

The gene calls are TRBV11-3 and TRBJ2-5, with no clear D. Trimming cost V 1 base and J 5 bases, with 8 bases left between them. CDR3 size: 13 residues. From germline, CDR1 is SGHNT and CDR2 YENEEA. The CDR3 protein is CASSLGARETQYF. In DNA form, the CDR3 reads TGTGCCAGCAGCTTAGGAGCGCGGGAGACCCAGTACTTC. Drawing the rest from reference TRBV11-3 and TRBJ2-5, the complete variable domain is EAGVVQSPRYKIIEKKQPVAFWCNPISGHNTLYWYLQNLGQGPELLIRYENEEAVDDSQLPKDRFSAERLKGVDSTLKIQPAELGDSAVYLCASSLGARETQYFGPGTRLLVL.